The sequence of this TCR beta chain was determined in a study of CD8+ T cells in alopecia areata. Study-wide context: Patients received oral tofacitinib, 5 to 10 mg twice daily, for moderate-to-severe alopecia areata.

The sequencing template was cDNA reverse transcribed from extracted RNA. This table comes from immunoSEQ multiplex PCR, and its TCRdb copy is limited to in-frame clones, with some not included. In the table there are roughly 190,000 clones, roughly three fifths of which are singletons. The CDR3 is 19 residues long. The junction had 11 bases not matched to a gene; V was cut back by 0 bases and J by 4 bases. Germline CDR1 and CDR2: LGHNT and FRNRAP. Noted treatment: oral pan-JAK inhibitor, 5-10 mg twice daily. This chain connects TRBV12-5 to TRBJ2-6; TRBD1 aligns across 8 bases. This sample comprised CD4+ T cells sorted from blood, obtained around week 49, from a patient treated with tofacitinib. The receptor was derived from a human donor with alopecia areata. CDR3 sequence (DNA): TGTGCTAGTGGTTTGGTACTAATGCAGGGGGCGCGCGGGGCCAACGTCCTGACTTTC. Translation: CASGLVLMQGARGANVLTF.